The sample holds many counts of the clone carrying this T cell receptor (beta chain). Its antigen is currently unknown. Only in-frame clones appear in the TCRdb table, and some are missing; sequencing was by immunoSEQ multiplex PCR. The sample lists 250,000 to 350,000 clones; over 75% were seen once. V was pared by 2 bases and J by 7 bases, with 17 bases between. The CDR3 extends over 15 amino acids. CDR1 and CDR2 from the germline V gene are MNHEY and SMNVEV (reference sequence). These data belong to a study of cytomegalovirus exposure and HLA in healthy donors. General study points: Cytomegalovirus association was assigned to about 150 TCR beta chains.

The source of this sequence is a young woman in good health and CMV-seronegative. The sequencing sample was made of PBMCs. The gene calls are TRBV27 and TRBJ1-1; a weak D match, TRBD1 (6 bases). CDR3 DNA: TGTGCCAGCAGTTTAGAGCAGGGGAGACCTAGTGAAGCTTTCTTT. Translated: CASSLEQGRPSEAFF.